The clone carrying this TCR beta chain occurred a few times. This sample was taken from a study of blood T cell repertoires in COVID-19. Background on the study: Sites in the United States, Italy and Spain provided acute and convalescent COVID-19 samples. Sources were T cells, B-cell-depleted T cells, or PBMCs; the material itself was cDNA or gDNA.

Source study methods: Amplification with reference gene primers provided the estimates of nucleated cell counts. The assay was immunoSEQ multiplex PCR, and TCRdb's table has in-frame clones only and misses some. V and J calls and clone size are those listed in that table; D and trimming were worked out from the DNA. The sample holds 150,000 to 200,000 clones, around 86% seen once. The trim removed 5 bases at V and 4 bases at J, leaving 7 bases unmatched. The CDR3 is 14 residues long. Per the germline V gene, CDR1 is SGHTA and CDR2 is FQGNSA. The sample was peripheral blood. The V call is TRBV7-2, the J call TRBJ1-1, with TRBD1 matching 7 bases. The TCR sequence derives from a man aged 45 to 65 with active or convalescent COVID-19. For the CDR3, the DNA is TGTGCCAGCAGCCCCCCCCCAGGGGGCACTGAAGCTTTCTTT. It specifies CASSPPPGGTEAFF.